This passage covers 30 T cell receptor beta chains from one sample sequenced in a study of blood T cells in healthy people across ages. Together with a sample-barcoded 5' primer, a J-beta primer mix was included in a second PCR lasting roughly 7 to 11 cycles. TCRdb used MiXCR to reprocess the 5' RACE reads, holding one entry per CDR3 protein. The sample lists about 540,000 distinct CDR3 sequences, approximately 25% occurring once. These records were also assigned to another study, of T cells of mothers and their children.

The sample was blood. These receptors all come from a boy between 10 and 17 years old in good health.

This rearrangement joins TRBV20-1 to TRBJ1-5, with 9 bases aligning to TRBD1. The CDR3 has 22 residues. Germline CDR1 is DFQATT and CDR2 is SNEGSKA (reference sequence). V gave up 0 bases and J gave up 2 bases; unmatched junction bases: 23. The CDR3 nucleotides are TGCAGTGCTAGAGATGAGCCCTCGTGGAGCACCGGGACAGGGCTCGGCAATCAGCCCCAGCATTTT. It encodes CSARDEPSWSTGTGLGNQPQHF.

This clonotype was seen at least ten times. The chain uses TRBV9 and TRBJ2-7, with D possibly matching TRBD2 (5 bases). Germline V gene sequence: CDR1 SGDLS, CDR2 YYNGEE. The V end lost 1 base, the J end lost 0 bases, and 11 bases lay between the germline ends. This CDR3 comprises 15 residues. The CDR3 region is CASSVTGSSSYEQYF. The CDR3, as DNA: TGTGCCAGCAGCGTAACGGGGAGCAGCTCCTACGAGCAGTACTTC.

This clonotype was picked up many times. This chain links TRBV5-1 with TRBJ2-1, with 8 bases identical to TRBD2. V lost 5 bases, J lost 2 bases, and 3 bases stayed unmatched. From germline, CDR1 is SGHRS and CDR2 YFSETQ. The CDR3 has 14 amino acids. CDR3 sequence reads: CASRAGGPYNEQFF. The CDR3 region has the DNA TGCGCCAGCAGGGCGGGGGGACCCTACAATGAGCAGTTCTTC.

V gene TRBV29-1 combines with J gene TRBJ2-5; maybe TRBD1 (6 bases). Germline V gene data show CDR1 as SQVTM and CDR2 as ANQGSEA. V was pared by 1 base and J by 4 bases, with 10 bases between. The CDR3 consists of 13 residues. CDR3 sequence: CSVEVRRGETQYF. The CDR3 nucleotides are TGCAGCGTTGAAGTTCGCAGGGGAGAGACCCAGTACTTC. Complete variable domain (other parts from reference TRBV29-1 and TRBJ2-5): SAVISQKPSRDICQRGTSLTIQCQVDSQVTMMFWYRQQPGQSLTLIATANQGSEATYESGFVIDKFPISRPNLTFSTLTVSNMSPEDSSIYLCSVEVRRGETQYFGPGTRLLVL.

This clonotype turned up a few times. V and J are TRBV3-1 and TRBJ1-6; D unclear. The V end lost 3 bases, the J end lost 0 bases, and 12 bases lay between the germline ends. CDR1 and CDR2 (germline): LGHDT, YNNKEL (reference sequence). The CDR3 contains 17 residues. Here the CDR3 DNA reads TGTGCCAGCAGCCAGGAGAGCCGGCGCTCCTATAATTCACCCCTCCACTTT. It specifies CASSQESRRSYNSPLHF.

This clonotype was seen a handful of times. The chain employs TRBV5-1 and TRBJ2-1, with unresolved D. Germline V gene sequence: CDR1 SGHRS, CDR2 YFSETQ. This CDR3 spans 15 amino acids. Trimming removed 0 bases from V and 4 bases from J, with 11 bases in between. CDR3 residues: CASSLATSTYNEQFF. DNA of the CDR3: TGCGCCAGCAGCTTGGCTACATCGACTTACAATGAGCAGTTCTTC.

This clonotype has a handful of counts. A clone one base away is much larger, so this may be a read error. The rearrangement links TRBV29-1 to TRBJ2-5; 8 nucleotides match TRBD1. CDR1 and CDR2 (germline): SQVTM, ANQGSEA. This CDR3 has 12 amino acids. DNA of the CDR3: TGCTGCGCACTCAGGGGGCGAGAGACCCAGTACTTC. It encodes CCALRGRETQYF.

The rearrangement uses TRBV24-1 and TRBJ2-1; no definite D call. Germline CDR1 KGHDR, CDR2 SFDVKD. The length of the CDR3 is 17 residues. Trimming left V 3 bases short and J 0 bases short, with 14 bases between. The DNA of the CDR3 is TGTGCCACCAGTGATACGAAGGGTCTGGGCTCCTACAATGAGCAGTTCTTC. This translates into CATSDTKGLGSYNEQFF.

This chain links TRBV6-2 or TRBV6-3 with TRBJ2-7; possible D gene TRBD2, 6 bases. This CDR3 spans 16 amino acids. V lost 7 bases to trimming and J lost 2 bases, with 21 bases between them. Germline-derived CDR1 and CDR2 are MNHEY and SVGEGT. CDR3 coding DNA: TGTGCCAGCACTTTTAACCCGGGACTCCTGCCCTACGAGCAGTACTTC. As protein: CASTFNPGLLPYEQYF.

CDR3 residues: CAISAYLDKTVQETQYF. Here the CDR3 DNA reads TGTGCCATCAGTGCCTACCTAGACAAGACAGTCCAAGAGACCCAGTACTTC. The chain employs TRBV10-3 and TRBJ2-5, with a weak D call TRBD1 (5 bases). Trimming removed 4 bases from V and 1 base from J, with 19 bases in between. The CDR3 is made up of 17 amino acids. Germline V gene lookup returns CDR1 ENHRY and CDR2 SYGVKD.

The table lists this clonotype with a few counts. J is TRBJ1-4 and V is TRBV28; 10 bases align to TRBD1. Germline V lookup: CDR1 MDHEN, CDR2 SYDVKM. V shed 7 bases and J 5 bases; nucleotides not matched to a gene: 4. This CDR3 has 14 amino acids. CDR3 in amino acids: CASTLGQGNEKLFF. CDR3 nucleotides: TGTGCCAGCACCCTGGGACAGGGGAATGAAAAACTGTTTTTT.

The V and J genes are TRBV2 and TRBJ2-7, with 14 positions matching TRBD2. CDR1 and CDR2 from the germline V gene are SNHLY and FYNNEI. This CDR3 comprises 14 residues. Trimming removed 6 bases from V and 11 bases from J; junction bases left unmatched: 9. The CDR3 here is CASRAGTSGGGKYF. The CDR3 DNA follows: TGTGCCAGCAGGGCCGGGACTAGCGGGGGAGGAAAGTACTTC.

This clonotype was seen more than once but under ten times. The V and J genes are TRBV29-1 and TRBJ2-3, with 10 bases fitting TRBD1. There are 17 residues in the CDR3. The ends lost 5 bases at V and 2 bases at J; junction bases unmatched: 13. From germline, CDR1 is SQVTM and CDR2 ANQGSEA. For the CDR3, the DNA is TGCAGCGTTCTCGCCCTGAGACAGGGGGCTATCACAGATACGCAGTATTTT. Translating it yields CSVLALRQGAITDTQYF.

This clonotype was recorded at least ten times. The V gene is TRBV12-3 or TRBV12-4, the J gene TRBJ1-2; no definite D call. The CDR3 sequence is 11 residues long. V was clipped by 1 base and J by 4 bases, with 1 base between them. CDR3 residues: CASSLGYGYTF. CDR3 DNA: TGTGCCAGCAGTTTAGGCTATGGCTACACCTTC.

A few counts support this clonotype. The gene calls are TRBV20-1 and TRBJ2-5, with D possibly being TRBD2 (5 bases). The DNA matches TRBJ2-7 better at its end, which makes the J call doubtful. The CDR3 runs 13 residues. Germline CDR1 and CDR2: DFQATT and SNEGSKA (reference sequence). CDR3 DNA sequence: TGCAGTGCCACGGGAACCGCATCCTACGAGCAGTACTTC. Residues: CSATGTASYEQYF.

This chain joins TRBV28 and TRBJ2-5; 13 bases align to TRBD2. Germline V gene data show CDR1 as MDHEN and CDR2 as SYDVKM. The CDR3 is 14 residues long. After removal of 6 bases from V and 5 bases from J, the junction contained 3 bases not matched to a gene. The CDR3 nucleotides are TGTGCCAGCAGGCCACTAGCGGGGGGGGAGACCCAGTACTTC. Translating gives CASRPLAGGETQYF.

CDR3: CASSDSRQGDTDTQYF. The CDR3 DNA follows: TGTGCCAGCAGTGACTCCCGACAGGGGGACACAGATACGCAGTATTTT. The V gene is TRBV6-4, the J gene TRBJ2-3; 9 nucleotides align to TRBD1. V lost 0 bases and J lost 2; bases outside the gene matches: 3. The CDR3 sequence is 16 residues long. CDR1 is MRHNA and CDR2 is SNTAGT in the germline V gene.

This sequence joins TRBV7-2 and TRBJ2-1; TRBD1 matches at 7 bases. There are 15 residues in the CDR3. V shed 1 base and J 9 bases; nucleotides not matched to a gene: 9. Germline assignment: CDR1 SGHTA and CDR2 FQGNSA. CDR3 DNA: TGTGCCAGCAGCTTAGGGTTGGGACAGACAAGTGAGCAGTTCTTC. The encoded protein is CASSLGLGQTSEQFF.

This clonotype has just a few counts. The chain employs TRBV2 and TRBJ2-5; D is ambiguous. CDR3 length equals 13 residues. Germline CDR1 SNHLY, CDR2 FYNNEI. V was pared by 3 bases and J by 4 bases, with 9 bases between. CDR3: CASSDSWSETQYF. The CDR3 coding sequence is TGTGCCAGCAGTGACAGCTGGTCAGAGACCCAGTACTTC.

The chain joins TRBV18 to TRBJ1-4; a possible D gene is TRBD1 (5 bases). The CDR3 consists of 15 residues. From germline, CDR1 is KGHSH and CDR2 LQKENI. V lost 2 bases, J lost 8 bases, and 15 bases lay in between. In DNA form, the CDR3 reads TGTGCCAGCTCACCAGTCCGGGACCCCAGGGAAAAACTGTTTTTT. This gives the protein CASSPVRDPREKLFF.

The rearrangement links TRBV7-8 to TRBJ2-4; 8 bases fit TRBD1. Trimming removed 4 bases from V and 5 bases from J; junction bases left unmatched: 10. The CDR3 is 16 amino acids. Per the germline V gene, CDR1 is SGHVS and CDR2 is FQNEAQ. In DNA, the CDR3 is TGTGCCAGCAGCTCTGCCCGACCAGGGGGCCAAAACATTCAGTACTTC. Translating it yields CASSSARPGGQNIQYF.

DNA for the CDR3: TGTGCCAGCAGCCTCCCAGTGGGGACAGGGGTGACTGAAGCTTTCTTT. Translation gives CASSLPVGTGVTEAFF. This rearrangement joins TRBV4-2 to TRBJ1-1, with TRBD1 matching over 10 bases. The V and J ends lost 4 bases and 5 bases, in that order; junction bases with no gene match: 10. This CDR3 spans 16 amino acids. Germline values: CDR1 LGHNA, CDR2 YNFKEQ.

This clonotype showed up just a few times. The rearrangement links TRBV3-1 to TRBJ2-5; 8 bases are a match to TRBD2. The assigned J gene may be wrong: the sequence end matches TRBJ2-1 better. CDR1 is LGHDT, CDR2 YNNKEL, per germline (reference sequence). This CDR3 comprises 18 residues. The CDR3 spells CASSQDVGGRIPYNEQFF. CDR3 DNA: TGTGCCAGCAGCCAAGATGTGGGCGGGAGGATACCTTACAATGAGCAGTTCTTC.

This clonotype came up a few times. V and J are TRBV28 and TRBJ2-1; D could derive from TRBD1 or TRBD2 (5 bases each). TRBJ2-7 matches the DNA end more closely, so the J call is doubtful. CDR1 and CDR2 from the germline V gene are MDHEN and SYDVKM. The CDR3 has 16 residues. CDR3 sequence reads: CASSFDSRDGLFEQYF. CDR3 coding DNA: TGTGCCAGCAGTTTCGATAGCCGGGACGGATTATTCGAGCAGTACTTC.

The chain couples TRBV6-1 to TRBJ2-6; TRBD1 matches 9 bases. The V and J ends lost 6 bases and 2 bases, in that order; junction bases with no gene match: 8. The germline V gene has CDR1 MNHNS and CDR2 SASEGT. The CDR3 runs to 17 residues. CDR3 in DNA: TGTGCCAGCAGAGGCACAGGGGGCCTAGCTGGGGCCAACGTCCTGACTTTC. Its translation: CASRGTGGLAGANVLTF.

This clonotype was counted between two and nine times. This rearrangement joins TRBV2 to TRBJ1-3; D remains unclear. In germline, CDR1 is SNHLY, CDR2 FYNNEI. V lost 7 bases to trimming and J lost 4 bases, with 11 bases between them. The CDR3 loop spans 13 amino acids. CDR3 sequence: CASKNRAGNTIYF. CDR3 in DNA: TGTGCCAGCAAAAACCGGGCCGGAAACACCATATATTTT.

This clonotype was found a few times. The V call is TRBV6-2 or TRBV6-3, the J call TRBJ2-2, with a possible D match to TRBD2 (7 bases). V was pared by 5 bases and J by 5 bases, with 12 bases between. The length of the CDR3 is 14 residues. Germline CDR1 reads MNHEY; CDR2 reads SVGEGT. This CDR3 is CASSIQGGTGELFF. The DNA of the CDR3 is TGTGCCAGCAGTATACAGGGAGGGACCGGGGAGCTGTTTTTT.

This clonotype has a handful of counts. The V call is TRBV5-6, the J call TRBJ1-6, with D possibly TRBD1 on 5 matching bases. The ends were cut back, 1 base at V and 6 bases at J, with 11 bases in the middle. Germline lookup yields CDR1 SGHDT and CDR2 YYEEEE. The CDR3 runs to 15 residues. This CDR3 reads CASSLFYGTNSPLHF. The CDR3 DNA is TGTGCCAGCAGCTTGTTCTACGGGACTAATTCACCCCTCCACTTT. The entire variable domain, with the rest obtained from reference TRBV5-6 and TRBJ1-6, is as follows: DAGVTQSPTHLIKTRGQQVTLRCSPKSGHDTVSWYQQALGQGPQFIFQYYEEEERQRGNFPDRFSGHQFPNYSSELNVNALLLGDSALYLCASSLFYGTNSPLHFGNGTRLTVT.

V and J are TRBV27 and TRBJ2-1; either TRBD1 or TRBD2 may supply D (6 bases each). CDR3 length: 15 residues. Trimming removed 6 bases at V and 4 bases at J, with 16 bases between. The germline CDR1 and CDR2 sequences are MNHEY and SMNVEV (reference sequence). Here the CDR3 reads CASSRIGGLYNEQFF. CDR3 in DNA: TGTGCCAGCAGCAGAATAGGGGGGCTATACAATGAGCAGTTCTTC.

The rearrangement joins TRBV20-1 to TRBJ2-1; 13 positions match TRBD2. The CDR3 has 13 amino acids. Looked up from germline, CDR1 is DFQATT and CDR2 is SNEGSKA (reference sequence). V dropped 6 bases and J dropped 9; count of bases not matched to a gene: 5. The CDR3 bases are TGCAGTGCCCGGACTAGCGGGGGCGGTGAGCAGTTCTTC. It yields the protein CSARTSGGGEQFF.